One and the same sample provided the 12 T cell receptor beta chains below, sequenced in a study of post-analysis software for immune sequencing data. Study findings and constraints: Among about 5 TRBV segments more frequent in patients than controls were TRBV5-6, TRBV5-1 and TRBV20-1.

Unique molecular identifiers featured in each of the TCR beta cDNA libraries. Using its own MiXCR run on the PCR reads, TCRdb lists one record per CDR3 protein. The sample holds 700,000 to 800,000 distinct CDR3 sequences; roughly 30% are singletons and the top ten take roughly 0.53%. Antigens of these TCRs are unknown. Sequencing was carried out using blood. The receptor source for this set is a girl under 18 with multiple sclerosis.

The chain recombines TRBV7-2 with TRBJ2-1; 11 bases agree with TRBD2. Germline V gene lookup returns CDR1 SGHTA and CDR2 FQGNSA. This CDR3 region has 17 residues. J was trimmed by 7 bases and V by 4 bases; bases with no gene match: 12. CDR3 sequence reads: CASSYLPTSGRGNEQFF. CDR3 nucleotide sequence: TGTGCCAGCAGCTATCTTCCTACTAGCGGGAGAGGGAATGAGCAGTTCTTC.

This clonotype was seen a few times. The genes are TRBV6-5 and TRBJ2-4; TRBD1 or TRBD2 may be the D gene (5 bases each). The V gene's germline CDR1 is MNHEY and CDR2 SVGAGI. This CDR3 comprises 16 residues. Trimming took 6 bases from V and 0 from J, leaving 15 bases between them. CDR3: CASSHGTNIAKNIQYF. DNA for the CDR3: TGTGCCAGCAGCCACGGGACCAATATAGCCAAAAACATTCAGTACTTC.

Notes on this clonotype: A much larger clone is a single base away; this may be a read error. The gene calls are TRBV29-1 and TRBJ1-2; D may be TRBD1 (6 bases). Per the germline V gene, CDR1 is SQVTM and CDR2 is ANQGSEA. This CDR3 has 15 amino acids. Trimming took 4 bases from V and 0 from J, leaving 15 bases between them. CDR3 nucleotides: TGCAGCGTTGTCCCTAGTCGACAGGCTAACTATGGCTACACCTTC. It yields the protein CSVVPSRQANYGYTF. Full variable domain (remainder filled in from reference TRBV29-1 and TRBJ1-2): SAVISQKPSRDICQRGTSLTIQCQVDSQVTMMFWYRQQPGQSLTLIATANQGSEATYESGFVIDKFPISRPNLTFSTLTVSNMSPEDSSIYLCSVVPSRQANYGYTFGSGTRLTVV.

In this sample, this clonotype turned up a few times. The genes are TRBV7-2 and TRBJ2-7; D may be TRBD2 (7 bases). This CDR3 is 15 amino acids long. CDR1 and CDR2 from the germline V gene are SGHTA and FQGNSA. Trimming stripped 5 bases from V and 3 bases from J, with 17 bases between. Here the CDR3 reads CASSQWGGKNYEQYF. The CDR3 DNA is TGTGCCAGCAGCCAGTGGGGGGGCAAAAACTACGAGCAGTACTTC.

This rearrangement joins TRBV14 to TRBJ2-7; D ambiguous. The germline V gene encodes CDR1 SGHDN and CDR2 FVKESK. This CDR3 is built from 13 residues. V was pared by 4 bases and J by 6 bases, with 13 bases between. The chain's CDR3 is CASSPMMGFEQYF. As DNA, the CDR3 is TGTGCCAGCAGCCCCATGATGGGGTTCGAGCAGTACTTC.

The chain carries TRBV6-2 or TRBV6-3 and TRBJ2-3, with D possibly TRBD2 on 5 matching bases. The germline CDR1 and CDR2 sequences are MNHEY and SVGEGT. Trimming shortened V by 2 bases and J by 5 bases, and 5 bases separated the two germline ends. The CDR3 spans 12 residues. CDR3 sequence (DNA): TGTGCCAGCAGTTACGGGAGAGATACGCAGTATTTT. It specifies CASSYGRDTQYF.

This clonotype turned up a few times. The chain carries TRBV28 and TRBJ2-1; 7 bases map to TRBD1. V shed 4 bases, J shed 12 bases, and the junction held 6 bases outside the gene matches. Germline CDR1 is MDHEN and CDR2 is SYDVKM. CDR3 length: 12 residues. Here the CDR3 DNA reads TGTGCCAGCAGTTCAATGGGACAGTGGCAGTTCTTC. This sequence encodes CASSSMGQWQFF.

This clonotype was detected a few times. This chain uses TRBV11-2 with TRBJ1-2; D is undetermined. CDR1 and CDR2 from the germline V gene are SGHAT and FQNNGV. The V end was cut by 2 bases, the J end by 0 bases, with 7 bases between. The CDR3 is 14 residues long. The CDR3 sequence is CASSLQETNYGYTF. The CDR3 DNA is TGTGCCAGCAGCTTACAGGAGACTAACTATGGCTACACCTTC.

The V gene is TRBV12-3 or TRBV12-4, the J gene TRBJ2-1, with D possibly TRBD2 on 6 matching bases. The V end lost 3 bases, the J end lost 8 bases, and 14 bases lay between the germline ends. The CDR3 covers 14 residues. Written as DNA, the CDR3 is TGTGCCAGCAGTTTTCAGGCGGGGTCGGATGAGCAGTTCTTC. This codes for CASSFQAGSDEQFF.

This clonotype turned up a few times. The chain couples TRBV20-1 to TRBJ1-5; D not certain. CDR3 length: 16 amino acids. V lost 0 bases to trimming and J lost 4 bases, with 16 bases between them. Germline-derived CDR1 and CDR2 are DFQATT and SNEGSKA (reference sequence). Written as DNA, the CDR3 is TGCAGTGCTAGAGACCGGACGGACCGACTGAATCAGCCCCAGCATTTT. Residues: CSARDRTDRLNQPQHF.

The V and J genes are TRBV20-1 and TRBJ2-3; the match to TRBD2 covers 9 bases. Looked up from germline, CDR1 is DFQATT and CDR2 is SNEGSKA (reference sequence). With 0 bases clipped from V and 4 bases from J, the junction kept 5 bases outside the gene matches. CDR3 length: 15 residues. Here the CDR3 DNA reads TGCAGTGCTAGAGATCTAGCGGGGAGGGCAGATACGCAGTATTTT. It yields the protein CSARDLAGRADTQYF.

This clonotype was counted between two and nine times. The chain couples TRBV24-1 to TRBJ1-1; D perhaps matches TRBD1 (5 bases). The CDR3 extends over 14 amino acids. The V gene lost 4 bases and the J gene lost 0 bases, with 8 bases spanning the gap. Germline CDR1 reads KGHDR; CDR2 reads SFDVKD. The CDR3 region is CATSEGEMNTEAFF. The CDR3, as DNA: TGTGCCACCAGTGAGGGGGAGATGAACACTGAAGCTTTCTTT.